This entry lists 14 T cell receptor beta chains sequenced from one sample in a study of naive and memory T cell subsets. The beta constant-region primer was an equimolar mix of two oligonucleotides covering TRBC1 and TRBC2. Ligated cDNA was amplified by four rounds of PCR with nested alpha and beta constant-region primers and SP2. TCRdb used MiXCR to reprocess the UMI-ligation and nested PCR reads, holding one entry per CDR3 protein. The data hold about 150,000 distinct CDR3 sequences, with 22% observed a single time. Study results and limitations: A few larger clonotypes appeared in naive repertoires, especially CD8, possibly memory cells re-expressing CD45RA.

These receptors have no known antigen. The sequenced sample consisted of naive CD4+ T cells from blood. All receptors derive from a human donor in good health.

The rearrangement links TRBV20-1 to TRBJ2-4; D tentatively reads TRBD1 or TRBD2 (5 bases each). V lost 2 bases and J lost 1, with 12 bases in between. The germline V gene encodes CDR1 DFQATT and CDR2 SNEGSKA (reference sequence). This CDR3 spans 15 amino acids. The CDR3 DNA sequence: TGCAGTGCTAGAAACTCGGGGCCGGCCAAAAACATTCAGTACTTC. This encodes CSARNSGPAKNIQYF.

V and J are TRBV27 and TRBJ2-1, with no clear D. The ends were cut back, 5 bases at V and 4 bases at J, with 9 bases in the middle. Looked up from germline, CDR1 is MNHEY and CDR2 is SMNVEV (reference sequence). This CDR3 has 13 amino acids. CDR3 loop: CASSLFGYNEQFF. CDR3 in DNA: TGTGCCAGCAGTCTATTTGGGTACAATGAGCAGTTCTTC.

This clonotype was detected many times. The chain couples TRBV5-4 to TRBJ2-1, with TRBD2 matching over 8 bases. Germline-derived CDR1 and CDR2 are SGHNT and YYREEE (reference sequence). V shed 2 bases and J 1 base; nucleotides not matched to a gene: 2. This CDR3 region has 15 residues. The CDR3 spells CASSFTSGSYNEQFF. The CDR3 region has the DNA TGTGCCAGCAGCTTTACTAGCGGTTCCTACAATGAGCAGTTCTTC.

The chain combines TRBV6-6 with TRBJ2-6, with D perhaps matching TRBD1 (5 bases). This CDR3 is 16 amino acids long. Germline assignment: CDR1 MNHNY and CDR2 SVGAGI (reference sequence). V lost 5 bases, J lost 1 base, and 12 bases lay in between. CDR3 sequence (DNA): TGTGCCAGCAGTCTCGCCGCAGGGTCTGGGGCCAACGTCCTGACTTTC. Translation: CASSLAAGSGANVLTF.

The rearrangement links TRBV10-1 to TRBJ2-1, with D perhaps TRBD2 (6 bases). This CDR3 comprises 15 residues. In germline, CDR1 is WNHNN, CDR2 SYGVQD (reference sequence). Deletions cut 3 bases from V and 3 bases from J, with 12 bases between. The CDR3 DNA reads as TGCGCCAGCAGTGAAGGGCTAGCGAACTACAATGAGCAGTTCTTC. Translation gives CASSEGLANYNEQFF.

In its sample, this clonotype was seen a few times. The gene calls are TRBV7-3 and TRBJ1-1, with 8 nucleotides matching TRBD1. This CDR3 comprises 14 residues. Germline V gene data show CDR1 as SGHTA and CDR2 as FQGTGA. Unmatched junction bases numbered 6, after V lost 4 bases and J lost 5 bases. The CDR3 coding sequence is TGTGCCAGCAGCTCACAGGGGGTAAGGACTGAAGCTTTCTTT. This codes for CASSSQGVRTEAFF.

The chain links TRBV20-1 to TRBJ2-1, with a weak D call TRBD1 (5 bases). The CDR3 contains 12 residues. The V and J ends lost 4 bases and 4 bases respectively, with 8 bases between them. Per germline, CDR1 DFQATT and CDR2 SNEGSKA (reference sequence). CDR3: CSATDTYNEQFF. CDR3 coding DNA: TGCAGTGCTACGGACACTTACAATGAGCAGTTCTTC.

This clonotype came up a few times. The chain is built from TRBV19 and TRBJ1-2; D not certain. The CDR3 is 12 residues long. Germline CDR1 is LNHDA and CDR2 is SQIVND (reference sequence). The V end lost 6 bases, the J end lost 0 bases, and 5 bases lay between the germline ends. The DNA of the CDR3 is TGTGCCAGTAGCAAAGCTAACTATGGCTACACCTTC. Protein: CASSKANYGYTF.

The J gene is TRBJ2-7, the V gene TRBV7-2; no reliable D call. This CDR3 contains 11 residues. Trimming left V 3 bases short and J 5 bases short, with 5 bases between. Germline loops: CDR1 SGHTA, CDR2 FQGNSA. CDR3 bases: TGTGCCAGCAGCTTTTGGGACGAGCAGTACTTC. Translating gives CASSFWDEQYF.

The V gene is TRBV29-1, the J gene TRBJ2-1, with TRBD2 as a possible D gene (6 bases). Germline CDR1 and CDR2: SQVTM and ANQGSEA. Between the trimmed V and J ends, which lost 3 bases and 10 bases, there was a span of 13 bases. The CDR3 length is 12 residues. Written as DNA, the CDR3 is TGCAGCGTTGATATCGTGGGGAGGGAGCAGTTCTTC. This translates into CSVDIVGREQFF.

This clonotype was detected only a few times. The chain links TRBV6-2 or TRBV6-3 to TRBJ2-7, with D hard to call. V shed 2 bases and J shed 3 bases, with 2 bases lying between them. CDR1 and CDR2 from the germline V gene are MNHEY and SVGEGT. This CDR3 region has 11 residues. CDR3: CASSYVYEQYF. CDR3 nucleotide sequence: TGTGCCAGCAGTTACGTCTACGAGCAGTACTTC.

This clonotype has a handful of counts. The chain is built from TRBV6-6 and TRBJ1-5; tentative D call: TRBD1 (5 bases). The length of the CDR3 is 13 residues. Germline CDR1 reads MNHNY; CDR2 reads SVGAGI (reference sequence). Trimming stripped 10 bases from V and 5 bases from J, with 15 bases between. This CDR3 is CATQDRLDQPQHF. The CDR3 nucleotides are TGTGCCACCCAAGACAGATTAGATCAGCCCCAGCATTTT.

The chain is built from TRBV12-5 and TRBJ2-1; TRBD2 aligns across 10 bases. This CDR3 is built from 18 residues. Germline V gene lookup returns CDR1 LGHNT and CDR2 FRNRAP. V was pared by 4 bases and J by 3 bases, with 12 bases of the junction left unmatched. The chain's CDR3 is CASGSHQSGRAVYNEQFF. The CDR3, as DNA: TGTGCTAGTGGTTCCCATCAGAGCGGGAGGGCCGTCTACAATGAGCAGTTCTTC.

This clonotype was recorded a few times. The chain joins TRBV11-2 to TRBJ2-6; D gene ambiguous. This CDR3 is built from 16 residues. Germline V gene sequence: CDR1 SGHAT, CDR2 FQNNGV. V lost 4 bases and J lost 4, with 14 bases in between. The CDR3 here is CASSSGTVPGANVLTF. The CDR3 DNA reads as TGTGCCAGCAGCTCAGGAACAGTACCCGGGGCCAACGTCCTGACTTTC.